This is a list of T cell receptor beta chains from one sample in a study of T cell responses to AZD1222 COVID-19 vaccine. Produced via immunoSEQ multiplex PCR; TCRdb's table is partial and in-frame only. Of 70,000 or so clones in the sample, about 91% were seen once. Sequencing was performed on peripheral blood, taken on day 0 of AZD1222 vaccination. The origin of the receptors is an adult in good health. Both conserved end residues are part of each CDR3. D genes are given only for firm matches. Where a row states a size, it is once, few, many or the class of an expanded clone; other rows omit it.

V	D	J	size	CDR3	DNA
TRBV5-1	TRBD1	TRBJ1-1	NA	CASSLTGETTEAFF	TGCGCCAGCAGCTTGACAGGGGAGACCACTGAAGCTTTCTTT
TRBV6-5	TRBD1	TRBJ1-1	NA	CASRQTGGSNTEAFF	TGTGCCAGCAGGCAAACAGGGGGATCGAACACTGAAGCTTTCTTT
TRBV5-4	NA	TRBJ1-4	NA	CASSFGGEKLFF	TGTGCCAGCAGCTTCGGAGGTGAAAAACTGTTTTTT
TRBV28	NA	TRBJ1-5	NA	CASSAGNQPQHF	TGTGCCAGCAGCGCCGGGAATCAGCCCCAGCATTTT
TRBV27	NA	TRBJ2-7	NA	CASSLEPDSYEQYF	TGTGCCAGCAGTTTAGAACCGGACTCCTACGAGCAGTACTTC
TRBV30	NA	TRBJ1-2	few	CAWSVQGLDYGYTF	TGTGCCTGGAGTGTACAGGGACTGGACTATGGCTACACCTTC
TRBV9	NA	TRBJ2-3	NA	CASSVDRQRDTQYF	TGTGCCAGCAGCGTAGATAGGCAAAGGGATACGCAGTATTTT
TRBV9	NA	TRBJ2-1	NA	CASSVGSGLVEQFF	TGTGCCAGCAGCGTAGGCTCAGGGTTGGTTGAGCAGTTCTTC
TRBV27	TRBD2	TRBJ2-1	NA	CASSPRLAGASSSYNEQFF	TGTGCCAGCAGTCCGAGACTAGCGGGGGCCTCTAGCTCCTACAATGAGCAGTTCTTC
TRBV28	NA	TRBJ2-7	NA	CASSPPGIWWEQYF	TGTGCCAGCAGTCCCCCAGGGATCTGGTGGGAGCAGTACTTC